One sample yielded the 23 T cell receptor beta chains listed below, sequenced in a study of cytomegalovirus exposure and HLA in healthy donors. PCR employed 60 Vbeta and 13 Jbeta primers. The table came from immunoSEQ multiplex PCR; TCRdb's copy has only in-frame clones and leaves some out. Of 140,000 to 150,000 clones detected, around a tenth appear once; the ten largest clones hold roughly 1.9%. Sequencing input: PBMCs. The receptors were sampled from a male donor in good health and CMV-seronegative.

V gene TRBV18 combines with J gene TRBJ2-3; 7 bases fit TRBD2. The germline CDR1 and CDR2 sequences are KGHSH and LQKENI. The CDR3 is 17 amino acids. Germline trimming cut 3 bases from V and 2 bases from J; bases unmatched to any gene: 11. The CDR3 region is CASSPERLAVLTDTQYF. CDR3 DNA: TGTGCCAGCTCACCCGAACGACTAGCAGTACTCACAGATACGCAGTATTTT.

This chain links TRBV27 with TRBJ2-3; D perhaps matches TRBD2 (6 bases). The germline V and J ends were trimmed by 3 bases and 5 bases, with 12 bases remaining between them. The germline CDR1 and CDR2 sequences are MNHEY and SMNVEV (reference sequence). The CDR3 totals 14 residues. CDR3 coding DNA: TGTGCCAGCAGTTTTACGGGAGTGAAAGATACGCAGTATTTT. It translates to CASSFTGVKDTQYF.

The V and J genes are TRBV18 and TRBJ1-6, with D perhaps TRBD1 (6 bases). V was trimmed by 2 bases and J by 2 bases, leaving 7 bases between them. The CDR3 spans 15 residues. The germline V gene encodes CDR1 KGHSH and CDR2 LQKENI. The CDR3 nucleotides are TGTGCCAGCTCACCATCAGGGGCCTATAATTCACCCCTCCACTTT. This codes for CASSPSGAYNSPLHF.

In its sample, this clone was seen a few times. This chain connects TRBV19 to TRBJ1-5, with 7 bases lining up with TRBD1. The germline CDR1 and CDR2 sequences are LNHDA and SQIVND (reference sequence). The CDR3 totals 14 residues. Trimming removed 5 bases from V and 3 bases from J; junction bases left unmatched: 4. The chain's CDR3 is CASSGGQNNQPQHF. CDR3 DNA: TGTGCCAGTAGTGGGGGACAGAACAATCAGCCCCAGCATTTT. The entire variable domain, with the rest obtained from reference TRBV19 and TRBJ1-5, is as follows: DGGITQSPKYLFRKEGQNVTLSCEQNLNHDAMYWYRQDPGQGLRLIYYSQIVNDFQKGDIAEGYSVSREKKESFPLTVTSAQKNPTAFYLCASSGGQNNQPQHFGDGTRLSIL.

The chain is built from TRBV29-1 and TRBJ2-2; the D is unclear. The CDR3 is 11 amino acids. The ends were cut back, 5 bases at V and 6 bases at J, with 7 bases in the middle. Germline CDR1 is SQVTM and CDR2 is ANQGSEA. The CDR3: CSVRGSGELFF. The CDR3 bases are TGCAGCGTTAGAGGATCCGGGGAGCTGTTTTTT.

The gene calls are TRBV5-1 and TRBJ2-7; weak D call: TRBD1 (7 bases). Germline CDR1 SGHRS, CDR2 YFSETQ. The CDR3 extends over 14 amino acids. Trimming left V 1 base short and J 3 bases short, with 11 bases between. DNA of the CDR3: TGCGCCAGCAGCTTGACCAGGGGGGACTACGAGCAGTACTTC. Translating it yields CASSLTRGDYEQYF.

This clone was seen a few times. The chain uses TRBV7-3 and TRBJ1-1; a weak D match, TRBD1 (6 bases). Trimming stripped 4 bases from V and 3 bases from J, with 15 bases between. This CDR3 contains 15 residues. Germline CDR1 is SGHTA and CDR2 is FQGTGA. The CDR3 loop reads CASSSSRGGDTEAFF. The DNA for the CDR3 is TGTGCCAGCAGCTCCTCGAGGGGGGGGGACACTGAAGCTTTCTTT.

The CDR3 spells CASSAPGLEGDIQYF. CDR3 nucleotides: TGTGCCAGCAGCGCGCCGGGACTCGAGGGTGACATTCAGTACTTC. The gene calls are TRBV9 and TRBJ2-4, with D possibly TRBD2 on 6 matching bases. Trimming left V 3 bases short and J 8 bases short, with 18 bases between. CDR1 is SGDLS, CDR2 YYNGEE, per germline. This CDR3 has 15 residues.

This clone was detected only a few times. This sequence joins TRBV28 and TRBJ1-2; possible D gene TRBD1, 5 bases. Germline V CDR1 and CDR2: MDHEN, SYDVKM. V was trimmed by 2 bases and J by 8 bases, leaving 9 bases between them. CDR3 length: 12 residues. CDR3 nucleotides: TGTGCCAGCAGTTTACAGGGTGAGGGCTACACCTTC. Translation: CASSLQGEGYTF.

The chain links TRBV28 to TRBJ2-7, with D maybe TRBD2 (6 bases). The length of the CDR3 is 16 residues. From germline, CDR1 is MDHEN and CDR2 SYDVKM. V was shortened by 3 bases and J by 1 base, with 16 bases between the two germline ends. The CDR3 sequence: CASSFWGWAGSYEQYF. DNA for the CDR3: TGTGCCAGCAGTTTTTGGGGTTGGGCGGGGTCCTACGAGCAGTACTTC.

This clone was seen more than once but under ten times. J is TRBJ1-5 and V is TRBV28; 7 nucleotides align to TRBD1. The germline CDR1 and CDR2 sequences are MDHEN and SYDVKM. Trimming removed 6 bases from V and 4 bases from J; junction bases left unmatched: 6. CDR3 length: 14 residues. CDR3 region: CASRPQGVNQPQHF. CDR3 DNA sequence: TGTGCCAGCAGGCCCCAGGGGGTTAATCAGCCCCAGCATTTT.

This clone was counted only a few times. The V and J genes are TRBV5-1 and TRBJ2-5; tentatively, D is TRBD2 (5 bases). Germline V CDR1 and CDR2: SGHRS, YFSETQ. V was cut by 1 base and J by 5 bases, with 9 bases left in between. This CDR3 spans 13 amino acids. This CDR3 reads CASSLLPGETQYF. CDR3 DNA sequence: TGCGCCAGCAGCTTGTTACCGGGGGAGACCCAGTACTTC.

As concerns this clone: Other DNA variants within this sample encode the same CDR3. This chain connects TRBV5-6 to TRBJ1-5; D may be TRBD1 (6 bases). CDR3 length: 15 residues. With 1 base removed from V and 0 bases from J, the gap between germline ends came to 8 bases. Germline V gene data show CDR1 as SGHDT and CDR2 as YYEEEE. Written as DNA, the CDR3 is TGTGCCAGCAGCTTGAGGGGGTATAGCAATCAGCCCCAGCATTTT. Translated, it gives CASSLRGYSNQPQHF. Looking up the rest from reference TRBV5-6 and TRBJ1-5 gives the full variable domain: DAGVTQSPTHLIKTRGQQVTLRCSPKSGHDTVSWYQQALGQGPQFIFQYYEEEERQRGNFPDRFSGHQFPNYSSELNVNALLLGDSALYLCASSLRGYSNQPQHFGDGTRLSIL.

This clone came up a few times. The chain recombines TRBV19 with TRBJ1-1; 7 bases agree with TRBD1. V shed 7 bases and J 4 bases; nucleotides not matched to a gene: 9. The CDR3 is 14 amino acids. In germline, CDR1 is LNHDA, CDR2 SQIVND (reference sequence). The CDR3 nucleotides read TGTGCCAGTACCCTGACAGGGTTTGCCACTGAAGCTTTCTTT. This encodes CASTLTGFATEAFF.

This clone was counted a few times. The rearrangement links TRBV5-1 to TRBJ1-1; TRBD1 agrees at 7 bases. Germline V CDR1 and CDR2: SGHRS, YFSETQ. The junction had 8 bases not matched to a gene; V was cut back by 0 bases and J by 6 bases. This CDR3 contains 15 residues. The CDR3: CASSLDLGQPSEAFF. CDR3 sequence (DNA): TGCGCCAGCAGCTTGGATTTGGGACAGCCTTCTGAAGCTTTCTTT.

The gene calls are TRBV7-8 and TRBJ2-2, with a possible D match to TRBD1 (6 bases). Looked up from germline, CDR1 is SGHVS and CDR2 is FQNEAQ. The CDR3 has 15 amino acids. Trimming pared 3 bases from V and 5 bases from J, leaving 13 bases between. The CDR3 reads CASSFISGVTGELFF. The DNA for the CDR3 is TGTGCCAGCAGCTTCATCTCAGGGGTGACCGGGGAGCTGTTTTTT.

In this sample, this clone turned up a few times. The chain has TRBV27 and TRBJ2-7, with D perhaps TRBD1 (5 bases). CDR3 length: 13 residues. Germline-derived CDR1 and CDR2 are MNHEY and SMNVEV (reference sequence). Between the trimmed V and J ends, which lost 7 bases and 2 bases, there was a span of 12 bases. In DNA, the CDR3 is TGTGCCAGCAAGGCAGGGCCAGCCTACGAGCAGTACTTC. Protein sequence: CASKAGPAYEQYF.

The chain combines TRBV27 with TRBJ1-3; 11 bases fit TRBD1. Germline CDR1 MNHEY, CDR2 SMNVEV (reference sequence). The CDR3 loop spans 17 amino acids. The V and J ends lost 6 bases and 0 bases, in that order; junction bases with no gene match: 7. The CDR3 nucleotides read TGTGCCAGCAGCCCGGGACAGGGGGTACACTCTGGAAACACCATATATTTT. It codes for CASSPGQGVHSGNTIYF.

This clone showed up just a few times. The chain is built from TRBV7-8 and TRBJ2-7, with D unclear. With 1 base removed from V and 3 bases from J, the gap between germline ends came to 10 bases. This CDR3 spans 14 amino acids. Germline lookup yields CDR1 SGHVS and CDR2 FQNEAQ. The CDR3: CASSLGGSFYEQYF. The CDR3 region has the DNA TGTGCCAGCAGCTTAGGTGGCAGTTTCTACGAGCAGTACTTC.

V usage is TRBV27 and J usage is TRBJ1-2, with D possibly being TRBD1 (5 bases). With 2 bases removed from V and 7 bases from J, the gap between germline ends came to 11 bases. The germline V gene encodes CDR1 MNHEY and CDR2 SMNVEV (reference sequence). There are 13 residues in the CDR3. Here the CDR3 DNA reads TGTGCCAGCAGTTTACAGGGCGAGGCTGGCTACACCTTC. Amino acid sequence: CASSLQGEAGYTF.

This clone was counted only a few times. V gene TRBV7-8 combines with J gene TRBJ2-1; D might be TRBD2 (6 bases). The CDR3 totals 16 residues. Per the germline V gene, CDR1 is SGHVS and CDR2 is FQNEAQ. Trimming shortened V by 7 bases and J by 6 bases, and 22 bases separated the two germline ends. The CDR3 nucleotides read TGTGCCAGCATCATAGGTACGGGAGTTCGCGGCAATGAGCAGTTCTTC. It specifies CASIIGTGVRGNEQFF.

The CDR3 spells CSVEKQGAPTDTQYF. The CDR3 nucleotides read TGCAGCGTTGAGAAACAGGGGGCCCCCACAGATACGCAGTATTTT. The chain is built from TRBV29-1 and TRBJ2-3, with 9 bases that match TRBD1. This CDR3 is 15 amino acids long. Germline lookup yields CDR1 SQVTM and CDR2 ANQGSEA. Trimming cost V 3 bases and J 2 bases; bases outside gene matches: 6.

This clone has just a few counts. J is TRBJ2-3 and V is TRBV25-1, with 11 bases lining up with TRBD2. Trimming at V came to 2 bases and at J to 5 bases, leaving 9 bases not matched to a gene. CDR3 length: 17 amino acids. The germline V gene encodes CDR1 MGHDK and CDR2 SYGVNS. The CDR3 here is CASSELLLAGVGDTQYF. The CDR3 DNA reads TGTGCCAGCAGTGAACTCCTACTAGCGGGAGTAGGAGATACGCAGTATTTT. Looking up the rest from reference TRBV25-1 and TRBJ2-3 gives the full variable domain: EADIYQTPRYLVIGTGKKITLECSQTMGHDKMYWYQQDPGMELHLIHYSYGVNSTEKGDLSSESTVSRIRTEHFPLTLESARPSHTSQYLCASSELLLAGVGDTQYFGPGTRLTVL.